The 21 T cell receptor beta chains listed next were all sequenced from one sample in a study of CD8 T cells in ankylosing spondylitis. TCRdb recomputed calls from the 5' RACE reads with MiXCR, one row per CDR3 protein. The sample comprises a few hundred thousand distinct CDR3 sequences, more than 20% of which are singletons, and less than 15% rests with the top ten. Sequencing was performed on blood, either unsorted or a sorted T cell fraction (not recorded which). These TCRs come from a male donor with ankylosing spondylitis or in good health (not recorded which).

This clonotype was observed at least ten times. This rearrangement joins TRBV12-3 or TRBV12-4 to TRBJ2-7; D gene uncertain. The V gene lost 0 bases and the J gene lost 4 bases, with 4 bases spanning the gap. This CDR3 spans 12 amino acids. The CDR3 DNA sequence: TGTGCCAGCAGTTTAGCGTTATACGAGCAGTACTTC. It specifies CASSLALYEQYF.

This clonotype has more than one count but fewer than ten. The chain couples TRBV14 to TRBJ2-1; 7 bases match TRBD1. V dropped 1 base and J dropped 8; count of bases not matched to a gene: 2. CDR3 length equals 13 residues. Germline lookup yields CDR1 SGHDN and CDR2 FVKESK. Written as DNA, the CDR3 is TGTGCCAGCAGCCAAGGACAGGGATATGAGCAGTTCTTC. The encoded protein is CASSQGQGYEQFF.

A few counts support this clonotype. The CDR3 loop is CASSYDGTSGGQETQYF. The CDR3 nucleotides are TGTGCCAGCAGCTACGACGGCACTAGCGGGGGGCAAGAGACCCAGTACTTC. The chain is built from TRBV4-2 and TRBJ2-5; 12 bases align to TRBD2. CDR3 size: 17 residues. J lost 2 bases, V lost 5 bases, and 9 bases had no gene match. CDR1 and CDR2 from the germline V gene are LGHNA and YNFKEQ.

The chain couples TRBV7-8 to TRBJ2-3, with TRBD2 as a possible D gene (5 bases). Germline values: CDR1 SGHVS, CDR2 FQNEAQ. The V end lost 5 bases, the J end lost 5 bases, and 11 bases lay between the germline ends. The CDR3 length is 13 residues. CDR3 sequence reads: CASSPQLGDTQYF. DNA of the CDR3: TGTGCCAGCAGCCCTCAACTAGGAGATACGCAGTATTTT.

The DNA for the CDR3 is TGTGCCAGCTCACCAAGCGGGGGGCGGAATGAGCAGTTCTTC. It encodes CASSPSGGRNEQFF. The J gene is TRBJ2-1, the V gene TRBV18, with 9 bases identical to TRBD2. The CDR3 is made up of 14 amino acids. The germline V gene encodes CDR1 KGHSH and CDR2 LQKENI. The V and J ends lost 2 bases and 7 bases, in that order; junction bases with no gene match: 3.

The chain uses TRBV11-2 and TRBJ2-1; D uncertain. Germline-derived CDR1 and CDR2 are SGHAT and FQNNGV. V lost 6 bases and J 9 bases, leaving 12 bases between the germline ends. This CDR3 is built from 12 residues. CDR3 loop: CASRRIGSEQFF. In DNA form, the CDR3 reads TGTGCCAGCAGACGAATAGGTTCTGAGCAGTTCTTC.

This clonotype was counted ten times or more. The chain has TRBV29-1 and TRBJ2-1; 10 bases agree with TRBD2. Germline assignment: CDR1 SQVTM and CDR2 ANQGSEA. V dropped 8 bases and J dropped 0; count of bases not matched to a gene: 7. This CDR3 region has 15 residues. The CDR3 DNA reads TGCAGCTTTAGCGGGGGGCCACCCTCCTACAATGAGCAGTTCTTC. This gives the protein CSFSGGPPSYNEQFF.

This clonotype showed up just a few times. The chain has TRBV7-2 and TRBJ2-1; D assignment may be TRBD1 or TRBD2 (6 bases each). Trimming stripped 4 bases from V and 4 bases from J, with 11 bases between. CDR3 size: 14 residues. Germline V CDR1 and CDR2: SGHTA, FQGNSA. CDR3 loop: CASSSGEAYNEQFF. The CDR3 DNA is TGTGCCAGCAGCTCAGGGGAGGCTTACAATGAGCAGTTCTTC.

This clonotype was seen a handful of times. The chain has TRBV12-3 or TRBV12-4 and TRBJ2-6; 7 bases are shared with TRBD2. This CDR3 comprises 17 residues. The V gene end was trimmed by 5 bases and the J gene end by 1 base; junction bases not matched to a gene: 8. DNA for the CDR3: TGTGCCAGCAGTCTTAGCGGGTCCTTATCTGGGGCCAACGTCCTGACTTTC. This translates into CASSLSGSLSGANVLTF.

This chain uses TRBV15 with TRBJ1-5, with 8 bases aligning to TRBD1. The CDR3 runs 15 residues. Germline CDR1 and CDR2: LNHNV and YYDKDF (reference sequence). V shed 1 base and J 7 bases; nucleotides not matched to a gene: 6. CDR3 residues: CATSRAGGEGQPQHF. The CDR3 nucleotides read TGTGCCACCAGCAGAGCAGGGGGCGAAGGGCAGCCCCAGCATTTT.

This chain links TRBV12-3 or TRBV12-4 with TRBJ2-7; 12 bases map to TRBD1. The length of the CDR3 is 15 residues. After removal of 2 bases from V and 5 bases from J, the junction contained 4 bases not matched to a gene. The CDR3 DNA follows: TGTGCCAGCAGTTTAAGGGACAGGGGGCTCGACGAGCAGTACTTC. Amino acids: CASSLRDRGLDEQYF.

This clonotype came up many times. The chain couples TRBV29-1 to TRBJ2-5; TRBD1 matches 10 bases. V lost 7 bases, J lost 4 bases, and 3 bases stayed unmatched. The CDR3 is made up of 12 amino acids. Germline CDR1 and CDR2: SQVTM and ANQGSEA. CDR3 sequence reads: CSARTGGETQYF. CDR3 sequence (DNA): TGCAGCGCCCGGACAGGGGGAGAGACCCAGTACTTC.

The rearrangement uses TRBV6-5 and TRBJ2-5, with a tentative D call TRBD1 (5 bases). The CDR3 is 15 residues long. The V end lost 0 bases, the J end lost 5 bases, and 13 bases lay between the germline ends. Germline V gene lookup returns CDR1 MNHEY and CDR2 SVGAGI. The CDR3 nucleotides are TGTGCCAGCAGTTACTCGAAGGCAGGGCTGGAGACCCAGTACTTC. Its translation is CASSYSKAGLETQYF.

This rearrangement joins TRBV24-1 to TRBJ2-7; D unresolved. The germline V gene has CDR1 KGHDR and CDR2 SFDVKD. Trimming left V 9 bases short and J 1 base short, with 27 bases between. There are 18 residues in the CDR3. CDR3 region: CATLDPGTQLSKSYEQYF. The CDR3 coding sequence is TGTGCCACCCTTGACCCAGGAACCCAACTCTCAAAATCCTACGAGCAGTACTTC.

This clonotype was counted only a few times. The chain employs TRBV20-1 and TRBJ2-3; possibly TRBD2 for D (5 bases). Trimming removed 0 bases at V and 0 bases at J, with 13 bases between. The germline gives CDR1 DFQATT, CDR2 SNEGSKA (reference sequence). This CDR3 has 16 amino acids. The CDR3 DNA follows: TGCAGTGCTAGAGAACTGAGCGGAACTAGCACAGATACGCAGTATTTT. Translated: CSARELSGTSTDTQYF.

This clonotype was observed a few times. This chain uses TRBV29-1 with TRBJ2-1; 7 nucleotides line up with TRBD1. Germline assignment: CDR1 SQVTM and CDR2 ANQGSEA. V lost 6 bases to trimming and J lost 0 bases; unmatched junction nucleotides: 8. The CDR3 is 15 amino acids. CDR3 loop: CSVKPGQPSYNEQFF. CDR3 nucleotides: TGCAGCGTCAAGCCGGGACAGCCCTCCTACAATGAGCAGTTCTTC.

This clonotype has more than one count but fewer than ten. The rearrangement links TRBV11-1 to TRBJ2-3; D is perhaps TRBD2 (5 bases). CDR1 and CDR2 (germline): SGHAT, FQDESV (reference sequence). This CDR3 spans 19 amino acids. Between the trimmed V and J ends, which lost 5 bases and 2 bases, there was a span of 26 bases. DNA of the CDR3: TGTGCCAGCAGCCCACCCCCACTAGGCGGGCAGACCCCCACAGATACGCAGTATTTT. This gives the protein CASSPPPLGGQTPTDTQYF.

CDR3 nucleotide sequence: TGTGCCAGCAGTCGGGTCCGCACAGATACGCAGTATTTT. Protein sequence: CASSRVRTDTQYF. The chain employs TRBV27 and TRBJ2-3; D gene uncertain. The CDR3 spans 13 residues. Germline-derived CDR1 and CDR2 are MNHEY and SMNVEV (reference sequence). Trimming shortened V by 5 bases and J by 1 base, and 7 bases separated the two germline ends.

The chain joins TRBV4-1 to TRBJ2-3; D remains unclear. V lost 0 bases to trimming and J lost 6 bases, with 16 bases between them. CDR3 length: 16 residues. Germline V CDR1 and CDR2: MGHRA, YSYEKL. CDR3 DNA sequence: TGCGCCAGCAGCCAAGATGGCCTAGTGCCCAGGGATACGCAGTATTTT. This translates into CASSQDGLVPRDTQYF.

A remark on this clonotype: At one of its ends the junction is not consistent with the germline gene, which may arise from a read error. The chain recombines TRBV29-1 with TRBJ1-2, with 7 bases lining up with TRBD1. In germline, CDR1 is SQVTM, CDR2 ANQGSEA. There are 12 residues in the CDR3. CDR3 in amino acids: CSAERGRYGYTF. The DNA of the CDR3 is TGCAGCGCTGAAAGGGGGCGGTATGGCTACACCTTC.

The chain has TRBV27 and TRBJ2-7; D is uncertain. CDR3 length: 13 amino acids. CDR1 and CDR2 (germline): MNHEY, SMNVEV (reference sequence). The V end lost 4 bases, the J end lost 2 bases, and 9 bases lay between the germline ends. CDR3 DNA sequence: TGTGCCAGCAGTTGGGCAGTGGCCTACGAGCAGTACTTC. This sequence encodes CASSWAVAYEQYF.